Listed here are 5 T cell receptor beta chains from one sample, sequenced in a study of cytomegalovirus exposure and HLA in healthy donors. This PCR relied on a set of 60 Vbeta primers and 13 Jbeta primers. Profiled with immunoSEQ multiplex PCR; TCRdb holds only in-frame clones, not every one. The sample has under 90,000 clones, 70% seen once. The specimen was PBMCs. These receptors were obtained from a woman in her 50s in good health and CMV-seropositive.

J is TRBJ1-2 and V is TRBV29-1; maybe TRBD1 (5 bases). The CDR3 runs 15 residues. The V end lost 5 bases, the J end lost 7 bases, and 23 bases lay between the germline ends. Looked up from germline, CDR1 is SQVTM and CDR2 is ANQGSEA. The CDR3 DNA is TGCAGCGTTACCCCGCCTTTATCCAGGGCGATTGGCTACACCTTC. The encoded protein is CSVTPPLSRAIGYTF.

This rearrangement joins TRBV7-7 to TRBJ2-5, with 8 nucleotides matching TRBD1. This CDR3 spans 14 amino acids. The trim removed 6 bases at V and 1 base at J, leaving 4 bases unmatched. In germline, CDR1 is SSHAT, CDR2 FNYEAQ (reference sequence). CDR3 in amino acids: CASSRTGRQETQYF. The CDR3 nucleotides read TGTGCCAGCAGTAGGACAGGGCGCCAAGAGACCCAGTACTTC.

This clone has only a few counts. CDR3 residues: CASSQDRSPSTDTQYF. The DNA of the CDR3 is TGCGCCAGCAGCCAAGACAGATCCCCTAGCACAGATACGCAGTATTTT. This chain links TRBV4-3 with TRBJ2-3; D is undetermined. Trimming removed 0 bases at V and 0 bases at J, with 10 bases between. The CDR3 is made up of 16 amino acids. Germline loops: CDR1 LGHNA, CDR2 YSLEER.

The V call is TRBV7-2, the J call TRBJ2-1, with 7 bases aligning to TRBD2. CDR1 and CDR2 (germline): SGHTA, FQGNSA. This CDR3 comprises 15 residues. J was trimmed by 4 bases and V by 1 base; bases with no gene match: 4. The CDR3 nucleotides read TGTGCCAGCAGCTTAGGCGGGAGTACGTACAATGAGCAGTTCTTC. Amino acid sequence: CASSLGGSTYNEQFF.

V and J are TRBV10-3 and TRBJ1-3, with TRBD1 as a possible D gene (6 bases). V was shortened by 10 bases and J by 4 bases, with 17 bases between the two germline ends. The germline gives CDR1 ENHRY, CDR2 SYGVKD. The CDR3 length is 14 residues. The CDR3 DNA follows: TGTGCCAGCGAAGTGGACAGTGCCGGAAACACCATATATTTT. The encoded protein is CASEVDSAGNTIYF.